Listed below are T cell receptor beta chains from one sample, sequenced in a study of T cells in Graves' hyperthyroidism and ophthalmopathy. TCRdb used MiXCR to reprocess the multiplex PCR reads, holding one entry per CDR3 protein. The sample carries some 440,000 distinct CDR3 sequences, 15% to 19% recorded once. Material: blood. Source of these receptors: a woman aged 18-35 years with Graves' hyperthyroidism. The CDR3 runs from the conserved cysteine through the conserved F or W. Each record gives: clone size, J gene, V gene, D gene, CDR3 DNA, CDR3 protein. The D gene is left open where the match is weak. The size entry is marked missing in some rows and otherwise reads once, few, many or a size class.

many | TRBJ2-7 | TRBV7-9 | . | TGTGCCAGCAGCCTAGCCATCAGGGGGGGCGAGCAGTACTTC | CASSLAIRGGEQYF
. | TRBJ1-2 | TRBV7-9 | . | TGTGCCAGCAGCTCCTGGACAGTTTATGGCTACACCTTC | CASSSWTVYGYTF
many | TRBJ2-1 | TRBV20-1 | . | TGCAGTGCTAGCCCTAGCGCCTTCACCTACAATGAGCAGTTCTTC | CSASPSAFTYNEQFF
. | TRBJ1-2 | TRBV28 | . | TGTGCCAGCAGTTTACGTGCCGATCTCCGGGTTGGCTACACCTTC | CASSLRADLRVGYTF
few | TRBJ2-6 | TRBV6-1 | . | TGTGCCAGCACCGACGCGAGTGTGGCAGGGGCCTCTGGGGCCAACGTCCTGACTTTC | CASTDASVAGASGANVLTF
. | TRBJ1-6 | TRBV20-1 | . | TGCAGCGCTCCGGACATAAGCTCCTATAATTCACCCCTCCACTTT | CSAPDISSYNSPLHF
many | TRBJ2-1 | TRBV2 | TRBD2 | TGTGCCAGCCTCGGGACTAGCGGGGGGGAATTTCAAAACAATGAGCAGTTCTTC | CASLGTSGGEFQNNEQFF
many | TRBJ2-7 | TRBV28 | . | TGTGCCAGCAGAGAAAGGGTATACCCTACCTACGAGCAGTACTTC | CASRERVYPTYEQYF
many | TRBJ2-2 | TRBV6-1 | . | TGTGCCAGCAGACGTGCTGCAGGGAACACCGGGGAGCTGTTTTTT | CASRRAAGNTGELFF
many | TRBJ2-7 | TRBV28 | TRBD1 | TGTCGCACCGGGACAGGGGCCGACGAGCAGTACTTC | CRTGTGADEQYF
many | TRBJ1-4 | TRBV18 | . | TGTGCCAGCTCCCGCGCCCGCAGGAGGCTAGTCAATGAAAAACTGTTTTTT | CASSRARRRLVNEKLFF
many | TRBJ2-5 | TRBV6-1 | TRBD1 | TGTGCCAGCAAGCGGGACAGGGCTCAAGGGACCCAGTACTTC | CASKRDRAQGTQYF
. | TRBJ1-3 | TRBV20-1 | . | TGCAGTGCTAGAGGGGGGTGGGGTTCTGGAAACACCATATATTTT | CSARGGWGSGNTIYF
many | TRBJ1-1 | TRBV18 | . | TGTGCCAGCTCACCAGGGGGGATGAACACTGAAGCTTTCTTT | CASSPGGMNTEAFF
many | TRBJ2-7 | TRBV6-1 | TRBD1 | TGTGCCAGCAGTCTCACCGGGACAGGACTCTACGAGCAGTACTTC | CASSLTGTGLYEQYF
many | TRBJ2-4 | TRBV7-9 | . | TGTGCCAGCAGCTTTTGGCAGCCCTTGACCAAAAACATTCAGTACTTC | CASSFWQPLTKNIQYF
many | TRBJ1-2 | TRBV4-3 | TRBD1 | TGCGCCAGCAGCCAAGATCGAAGGACAGGGGGGGACTATGGCTACACCTTC | CASSQDRRTGGDYGYTF
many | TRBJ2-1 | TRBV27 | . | TGTGCCAGCAGTTTAGAAACAGGTTACAATGAGCAGTTCTTC | CASSLETGYNEQFF
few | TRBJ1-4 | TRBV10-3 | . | TGTGCCATCAGTGTTCGCAGGGGACTTAATGAAAAACTGTTTTTT | CAISVRRGLNEKLFF
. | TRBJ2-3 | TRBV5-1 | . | TGCGCCAGCAGCTTGGGAATTACTAGCACAGATACGCAGTATTTT | CASSLGITSTDTQYF
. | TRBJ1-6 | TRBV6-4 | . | TGTGCCAGCAGTGAGACGGGTAATACACCCCTCCACTTT | CASSETGNTPLHF
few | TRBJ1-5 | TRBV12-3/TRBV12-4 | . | TGTGCCAGCAGTTTAGCTCGGGGGCCCCAGCATTTT | CASSLARGPQHF
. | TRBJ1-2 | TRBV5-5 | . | TGTGCCAGCAGCTCTTACCAGACGAAGAATGGCTACACCTTC | CASSSYQTKNGYTF
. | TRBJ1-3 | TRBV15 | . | TGTGCCACCAGCAGGGAGGGAAACACCATATATTTT | CATSREGNTIYF
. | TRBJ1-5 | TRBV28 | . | TGTGCCAGCAGGAGCAATCAGCCCCAGCATTTT | CASRSNQPQHF
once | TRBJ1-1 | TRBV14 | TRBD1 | TGTGCCAGCAGCCAACTAAAAGGTCTGGGACAGTTGAACACTGAAGCTTTCTTT | CASSQLKGLGQLNTEAFF
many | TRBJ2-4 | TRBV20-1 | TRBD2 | TGCAGTGCTATGACTAGCGGGATTCGGGACATTCAGTACTTC | CSAMTSGIRDIQYF
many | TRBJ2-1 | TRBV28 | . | TGTGCCAGCAGTTTGGTCTTAAGCTCCTACAATGAGCAGTTCTTC | CASSLVLSSYNEQFF
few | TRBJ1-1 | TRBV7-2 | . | TGTGCCAGCAGCTTCTACCGCGTGGCCACTGAAGCTTTCTTT | CASSFYRVATEAFF
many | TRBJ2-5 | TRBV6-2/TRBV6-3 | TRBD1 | TGTGCCAGCAGGAGGGACAGACAAGAGACCCAGTACTTC | CASRRDRQETQYF
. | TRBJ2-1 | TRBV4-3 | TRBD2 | TGCGCCAGCAGCCAAGGGGGACTAGCGGGGATCAATGAGCAGTTCTTC | CASSQGGLAGINEQFF
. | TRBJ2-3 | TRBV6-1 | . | TGTGCCAGCAGGGCGACCGGAGGTCGTACGCAGTATTTT | CASRATGGRTQYF
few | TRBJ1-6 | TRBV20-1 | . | TGCAGTGCTAGAAAGGATAGCTCCTATAATTCACCCCTCCACTTT | CSARKDSSYNSPLHF
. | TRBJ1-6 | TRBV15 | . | TGTGCCACCAGCCTCCGAGGGGGGGTTTCACCCCTCCACTTT | CATSLRGGVSPLHF
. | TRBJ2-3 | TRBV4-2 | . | TGTGCCAGCAGCCAAGGCTTGCTAGTTGCGCGCGATACGCAGTATTTT | CASSQGLLVARDTQYF
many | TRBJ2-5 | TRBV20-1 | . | . | CSAEYVGQETQYF
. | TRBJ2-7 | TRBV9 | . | TGTGCCAGCAGCGTAGAGGGGTCGGCCTACGAGCAGTACTTC | CASSVEGSAYEQYF
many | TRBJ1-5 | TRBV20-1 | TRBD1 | TGCAGTGCTAGGGGGGACAGGGGAGGCCAGCCCCAGCATTTT | CSARGDRGGQPQHF
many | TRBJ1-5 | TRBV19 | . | TGTGCCAGTAGTAAGGACGCGGACAGCTGGGCCCAGCATTTT | CASSKDADSWAQHF
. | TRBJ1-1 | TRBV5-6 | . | TGTGCCAGCAGCTTGGAAGGGGGGGCCCTTAACACTGAAGCTTTCTTT | CASSLEGGALNTEAFF
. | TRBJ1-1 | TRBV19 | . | TGTGCCAGTAGAACCAGGGGAGGGACTGAAGCTTTCTTT | CASRTRGGTEAFF
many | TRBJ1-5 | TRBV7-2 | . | TGTGCCAGCAGCTTAGTTGCGGGTAGCAATCAGCCCCAGCATTTT | CASSLVAGSNQPQHF
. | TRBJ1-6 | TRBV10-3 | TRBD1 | TGTGCCATCAGTGAGTGGCAGGGGGTAAATCCACCCCTCCACTTT | CAISEWQGVNPPLHF